A selection of T cell receptor beta chains follows, all from one sample in a study of T cell responses to AZD1222 COVID-19 vaccine. The data were produced by immunoSEQ multiplex PCR, yet TCRdb's version contains in-frame clones alone and is incomplete. The table includes roughly 97,000 clones, around nine tenths detected once. The input for sequencing was peripheral blood, taken on day 0 of AZD1222 vaccination. All receptors come from an adult in good health. Each CDR3 is given with its conserved first and last residue. Each record gives: CDR3 protein, CDR3 DNA, clone size, D gene, J gene, V gene. The D gene is left open where the match is weak. Expanded clones get a size class; other rows say once, few or many, or leave the size out.

CDR3aa: CASSLVTREENTF; CDR3nt: TGTGCCAGCAGCTTAGTGACACGGGAGGAAAACACCTTC; abundance: -; d_gene: -; j_gene: TRBJ1-2; v_gene: TRBV11-2
CDR3aa: CASSKAETGEGDTQYF; CDR3nt: TGTGCCAGCAGCAAAGCGGAGACAGGGGAAGGGGATACGCAGTATTTT; abundance: -; d_gene: -; j_gene: TRBJ2-3; v_gene: TRBV21-1
CDR3aa: CASSPLVSGNTIYF; CDR3nt: TGTGCCAGCAGCCCGCTGGTCTCTGGAAACACCATATATTTT; abundance: -; d_gene: -; j_gene: TRBJ1-3; v_gene: TRBV3-1/TRBV3-2
CDR3aa: CASSSGYYGYTF; CDR3nt: TGTGCCAGCAGTTCCGGATACTATGGCTACACCTTC; abundance: -; d_gene: -; j_gene: TRBJ1-2; v_gene: TRBV6-5
CDR3aa: CAIRDRVGELFF; CDR3nt: TGTGCCATCAGGGACAGGGTCGGGGAGCTGTTTTTT; abundance: -; d_gene: TRBD1; j_gene: TRBJ2-2; v_gene: TRBV10-3
CDR3aa: CASGGPNTEAFF; CDR3nt: TGTGCCAGCGGGGGGCCGAACACTGAAGCTTTCTTT; abundance: -; d_gene: -; j_gene: TRBJ1-1; v_gene: TRBV2
CDR3aa: CASRFPGDSPLHF; CDR3nt: TGTGCCAGCAGGTTCCCAGGGGATTCACCCCTCCACTTT; abundance: -; d_gene: -; j_gene: TRBJ1-6; v_gene: TRBV2
CDR3aa: CASSSGTGAGNEQFF; CDR3nt: TGCGCCAGCAGCTCCGGGACAGGGGCCGGGAATGAGCAGTTCTTC; abundance: -; d_gene: TRBD1; j_gene: TRBJ2-1; v_gene: TRBV5-1
CDR3aa: CASSSGGAETQYF; CDR3nt: TGCGCCAGCAGCAGCGGGGGCGCAGAGACCCAGTACTTC; abundance: -; d_gene: TRBD2; j_gene: TRBJ2-5; v_gene: TRBV5-1
CDR3aa: CASSLRGNTIYF; CDR3nt: TGTGCCAGCAGTTTAAGGGGAAACACCATATATTTT; abundance: -; d_gene: -; j_gene: TRBJ1-3; v_gene: TRBV28
CDR3aa: CASSFSSGTSGVYSYEQYF; CDR3nt: TGTGCCAGCAGCTTTTCCTCCGGGACTAGCGGGGTTTATTCCTACGAGCAGTACTTC; abundance: once; d_gene: TRBD2; j_gene: TRBJ2-7; v_gene: TRBV5-5
CDR3aa: CASSLERRDQPQHF; CDR3nt: TGTGCCAGCAGCTTAGAGCGAAGGGATCAGCCCCAGCATTTT; abundance: -; d_gene: -; j_gene: TRBJ1-5; v_gene: TRBV7-2
CDR3aa: CASSLGVGGNTEAFF; CDR3nt: TGTGCCAGCAGCTTAGGCGTGGGGGGCAACACTGAAGCTTTCTTT; abundance: once; d_gene: -; j_gene: TRBJ1-1; v_gene: TRBV7-9
CDR3aa: CSVGGSGYTF; CDR3nt: TGCAGCGTTGGGGGGTCTGGCTACACCTTC; abundance: -; d_gene: -; j_gene: TRBJ1-2; v_gene: TRBV29-1
CDR3aa: CASSRRDRGAGANVLTF; CDR3nt: TGTGCCAGCAGTCGCCGGGACAGGGGTGCTGGGGCCAACGTCCTGACTTTC; abundance: -; d_gene: TRBD1; j_gene: TRBJ2-6; v_gene: TRBV7-2
CDR3aa: CASSAELSSYNEQFF; CDR3nt: TGTGCCAGCAGCGCCGAACTTAGCTCCTACAATGAGCAGTTCTTC; abundance: -; d_gene: -; j_gene: TRBJ2-1; v_gene: TRBV7-3
CDR3aa: CASSSGHLPERGYTF; CDR3nt: TGTGCCAGCTCATCGGGACACCTCCCAGAAAGAGGCTACACCTTC; abundance: once; d_gene: -; j_gene: TRBJ1-2; v_gene: TRBV18
CDR3aa: CASSDIWQGLALFF; CDR3nt: TGTGCCAGCAGTGACATTTGGCAGGGTCTAGCACTGTTTTTT; abundance: -; d_gene: -; j_gene: TRBJ1-4; v_gene: TRBV6-1
CDR3aa: CASSLVGLWPHPYGYTF; CDR3nt: TGTGCCAGCAGCTTGGTAGGATTATGGCCCCATCCCTATGGCTACACCTTC; abundance: once; d_gene: -; j_gene: TRBJ1-2; v_gene: TRBV5-4
CDR3aa: CATSDPAGTGSGANVLTF; CDR3nt: TGTGCCACCAGTGATCCAGCCGGGACAGGGTCTGGGGCCAACGTCCTGACTTTC; abundance: -; d_gene: TRBD1; j_gene: TRBJ2-6; v_gene: TRBV24-1
CDR3aa: CASRDPSSGANVLTF; CDR3nt: TGTGCCAGCAGGGACCCCAGCTCTGGGGCCAACGTCCTGACTTTC; abundance: once; d_gene: -; j_gene: TRBJ2-6; v_gene: TRBV6-5
CDR3aa: CASSAHSVAGAYNEQFF; CDR3nt: TGTGCCAGCAGCGCCCATTCGGTAGCGGGGGCGTACAATGAGCAGTTCTTC; abundance: -; d_gene: TRBD2; j_gene: TRBJ2-1; v_gene: TRBV9
CDR3aa: CASSSRGQLQETQYF; CDR3nt: TGTGCCAGTAGTAGTAGGGGACAGTTACAAGAGACCCAGTACTTC; abundance: -; d_gene: TRBD1; j_gene: TRBJ2-5; v_gene: TRBV19
CDR3aa: CASSYDRGGRNEQFF; CDR3nt: TGTGCCAGCAGCTACGACCGGGGGGGCCGGAATGAGCAGTTCTTC; abundance: -; d_gene: TRBD2; j_gene: TRBJ2-1; v_gene: TRBV7-9
CDR3aa: CASSRGPDYEQYF; CDR3nt: TGCGCCAGCAGCCGGGGGCCGGATTACGAGCAGTACTTC; abundance: -; d_gene: -; j_gene: TRBJ2-7; v_gene: TRBV4-1
CDR3aa: CASSQFPPQHF; CDR3nt: TGCGCCAGCAGTCAATTCCCGCCCCAGCATTTT; abundance: -; d_gene: -; j_gene: TRBJ1-5; v_gene: TRBV23-1
CDR3aa: CASSQVGYGNTIYF; CDR3nt: TGTGCCAGCAGCCAAGTAGGGTACGGAAACACCATATATTTT; abundance: -; d_gene: -; j_gene: TRBJ1-3; v_gene: TRBV14
CDR3aa: CASSMVRLPNYGYTF; CDR3nt: TGTGCCAGTAGTATGGTAAGACTTCCCAACTATGGCTACACCTTC; abundance: -; d_gene: -; j_gene: TRBJ1-2; v_gene: TRBV19
CDR3aa: CAWSPTALTTNYGYTF; CDR3nt: TGTGCCTGGAGTCCCACAGCCCTGACTACGAACTATGGCTACACCTTC; abundance: -; d_gene: -; j_gene: TRBJ1-2; v_gene: TRBV30
CDR3aa: CASSLSGPGTFTF; CDR3nt: TGTGCCAGCAGTTTATCTGGCCCAGGAACTTTCACCTTC; abundance: -; d_gene: -; j_gene: TRBJ1-2; v_gene: TRBV27
CDR3aa: CASGISGGLYNEKLFF; CDR3nt: TGTGCCAGCGGGATTTCAGGGGGCCTCTATAATGAAAAACTGTTTTTT; abundance: -; d_gene: TRBD1; j_gene: TRBJ1-4; v_gene: TRBV27
CDR3aa: CASSERDSLGAFF; CDR3nt: TGTGCCAGCAGTGAAAGGGACAGTCTGGGAGCTTTCTTT; abundance: -; d_gene: TRBD1; j_gene: TRBJ1-1; v_gene: TRBV6-1
CDR3aa: CASSLWAGVGYEQYF; CDR3nt: TGTGCCAGCAGCTTATGGGCAGGGGTGGGATACGAGCAGTACTTC; abundance: few; d_gene: -; j_gene: TRBJ2-7; v_gene: TRBV7-2
CDR3aa: CASSVGGETQYF; CDR3nt: TGTGCCAGCAGTGTGGGGGGGGAGACCCAGTACTTC; abundance: -; d_gene: TRBD2; j_gene: TRBJ2-5; v_gene: TRBV2
CDR3aa: CASSPTGWEVVEKLFF; CDR3nt: TGTGCCAGCAGCCCCACCGGCTGGGAGGTAGTTGAAAAACTGTTTTTT; abundance: -; d_gene: -; j_gene: TRBJ1-4; v_gene: TRBV14
CDR3aa: CASSEGQGDSGNTIYF; CDR3nt: TGTGCCAGCAGTGAAGGGCAGGGAGACTCTGGAAACACCATATATTTT; abundance: medium-sized; d_gene: -; j_gene: TRBJ1-3; v_gene: TRBV6-1
CDR3aa: CASSLRGGYTF; CDR3nt: TGTGCCAGCAGCTTGAGGGGTGGCTACACCTTC; abundance: -; d_gene: -; j_gene: TRBJ1-2; v_gene: TRBV5-4